This T cell receptor (beta chain) was recovered during a study of blood T cell repertoires in COVID-19. Whole-study context: The cDNA or gDNA used as material had been derived from T cells, B-cell-depleted T cells, or PBMCs.

Method: immunoSEQ multiplex PCR; TCRdb's copy keeps in-frame clones and lacks some. The sample records around 200,000 clones, about 87% being singletons. Trimming took 8 bases from V and 4 from J, leaving 14 bases between them. Germline CDR1 LNHDA, CDR2 SQIVND (reference sequence). The CDR3 loop spans 13 amino acids. The rearrangement joins TRBV19 to TRBJ1-1; D not resolved. This TCR came from a woman between 18 and 29 years old who had recovered from COVID-19. The source material was peripheral blood. In DNA form, the CDR3 reads TGTGCCAGTCAACTCCCGTTTGGCACTGAAGCTTTCTTT. This sequence encodes CASQLPFGTEAFF.